This T cell receptor (beta chain) was sequenced in a study of blood T cell repertoires in COVID-19. Participant age was about 18 to 100 years, and participants resided in fewer than 25 US areas. Recovery among Cohort 3 donors was established by two negative PCRs, clearance, or symptom resolution. Under the authors' procedure: Estimation of nucleated cell counts relied on the amplification of reference gene primers. TCRdb's copy holds only in-frame clones and misses some; the assay was immunoSEQ multiplex PCR. Clone size and V and J calls were adopted from that table, with D and trimming inferred from the DNA. The sample has under 200,000 clones; around 84% are singletons. The source is a woman aged 50 to 60 who had recovered from COVID-19. The sequenced sample consisted of PBMCs or T cells enriched from blood (not recorded which).

In DNA form, the CDR3 reads TGTGCCAGCAGTTACGGGGGCTTGAACACTGAAGCTTTCTTT. This encodes CASSYGGLNTEAFF. The chain links TRBV6-2 or TRBV6-3 to TRBJ1-1; D possibly corresponds to TRBD1 (6 bases). This CDR3 contains 14 residues. Germline V CDR1 and CDR2: MNHEY, SVGEGT. V was cut by 2 bases and J by 0 bases, with 7 bases left in between.